Sequencing of this T cell receptor (beta chain) was carried out in a study of blood T cell repertoires in COVID-19. In assigning cohorts, the study relied on participant-reported clinical history. Under the authors' procedure: The authors estimated nucleated cell counts from reference gene primer amplification. Data came from immunoSEQ multiplex PCR; TCRdb stores just in-frame clones and leaves some out. That table is the source of V, J and clone size, and D and trimming were worked out from the DNA. The table records under 300,000 clones, about 85% of them present only once. There are 13 residues in the CDR3. Germline CDR1 LGHDT, CDR2 YNNKEL (reference sequence). The germline V and J ends were trimmed by 1 base and 10 bases, with 11 bases remaining between them.

The sequenced material came from PBMCs or T cells enriched from blood (not recorded which). This clonotype was obtained from a woman in her twenties or thirties with acute COVID-19. J is TRBJ2-1 and V is TRBV3-1 (or the pseudogene TRBV3-2); tentative D call: TRBD2 (6 bases). CDR3 loop: CASSQVAGREQFF. In DNA form, the CDR3 reads TGTGCCAGCAGCCAAGTGGCGGGGCGCGAGCAGTTCTTC.